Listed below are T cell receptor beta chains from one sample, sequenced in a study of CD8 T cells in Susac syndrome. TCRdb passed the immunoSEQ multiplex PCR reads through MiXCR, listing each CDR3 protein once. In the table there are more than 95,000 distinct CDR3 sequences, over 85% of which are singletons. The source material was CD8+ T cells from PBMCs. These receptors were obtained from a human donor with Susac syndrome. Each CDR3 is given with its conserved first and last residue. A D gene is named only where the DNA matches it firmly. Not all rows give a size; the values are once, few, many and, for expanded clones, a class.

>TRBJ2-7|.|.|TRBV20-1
CSADEEGASGYEQYF
TGCAGTGCTGATGAGGAGGGGGCTAGCGGATACGAGCAGTACTTC
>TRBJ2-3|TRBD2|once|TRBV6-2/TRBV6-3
CASSSHSGSPTQYF
TGTGCCAGCAGTTCTCATAGCGGGAGTCCTACGCAGTATTTT
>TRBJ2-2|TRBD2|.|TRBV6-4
CASSAQSGGPTGELFF
TGTGCCAGCAGTGCCCAGTCGGGAGGCCCCACCGGGGAGCTGTTTTTT
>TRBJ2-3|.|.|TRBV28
CASSLRRGTTDTQYF
TGTGCCAGCAGTTTAAGAAGAGGGACCACAGATACGCAGTATTTT
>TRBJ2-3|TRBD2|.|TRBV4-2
CASSQGGSGGTDTQYF
TGTGCCAGCAGCCAAGGAGGGAGCGGGGGCACAGATACGCAGTATTTT
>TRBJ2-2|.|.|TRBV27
CASSLRGAAGELFF
TGTGCCAGCAGTTTAAGGGGGGCCGCCGGGGAGCTGTTTTTT
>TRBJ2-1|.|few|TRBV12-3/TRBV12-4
CASSHYNEQFF
TGTGCCAGCAGTCACTACAATGAGCAGTTCTTC
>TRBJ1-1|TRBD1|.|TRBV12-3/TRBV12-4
CASVTTGADTEAFF
TGTGCCAGCGTCACAACAGGGGCCGACACTGAAGCTTTCTTT
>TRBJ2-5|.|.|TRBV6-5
CASSYSSSRLETQYF
TGTGCCAGCAGTTACTCGAGTAGTAGACTCGAGACCCAGTACTTC
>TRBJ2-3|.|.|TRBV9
CASRGTGDTQYF
TGTGCCAGCAGGGGAACGGGGGATACGCAGTATTTT
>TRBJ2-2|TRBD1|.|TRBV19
CASSIGDRDTGELFF
TGTGCCAGTAGTATTGGGGACAGGGACACCGGGGAGCTGTTTTTT
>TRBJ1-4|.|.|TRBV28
CASSLMRAEYAEKLFF
TGTGCCAGCAGTTTAATGCGGGCAGAGTACGCTGAAAAACTGTTTTTT
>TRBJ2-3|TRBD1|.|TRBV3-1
CASSQDRDRVIRSTDTQYF
TGTGCCAGCAGCCAAGATAGGGACAGGGTGATAAGAAGCACAGATACGCAGTATTTT
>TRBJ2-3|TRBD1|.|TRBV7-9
CASSTLTGGEDTQYF
TGTGCCAGCAGCACCCTGACAGGGGGCGAGGATACGCAGTATTTT
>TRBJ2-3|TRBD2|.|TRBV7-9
CASSFERGTHTDTQYF
TGTGCCAGCAGCTTTGAGCGGGGGACTCACACAGATACGCAGTATTTT
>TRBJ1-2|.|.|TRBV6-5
CASSYSEGDYGYTF
TGTGCCAGCAGTTACTCGGAGGGGGACTATGGCTACACCTTC
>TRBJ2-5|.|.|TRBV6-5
CASSLGGAETQYF
TGTGCCAGCAGTTTGGGGGGCGCGGAGACCCAGTACTTC
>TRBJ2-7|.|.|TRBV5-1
CASSLDNRGPYEQYF
TGCGCCAGCAGCTTGGACAATCGGGGTCCCTACGAGCAGTACTTC
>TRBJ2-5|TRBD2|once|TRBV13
CASSLAASGQETQYF
TGTGCCAGCAGCTTAGCCGCTAGCGGCCAAGAGACCCAGTACTTC
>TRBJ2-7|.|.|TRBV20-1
CSARGGTYEQYF
TGCAGTGCTAGAGGCGGAACCTACGAGCAGTACTTC
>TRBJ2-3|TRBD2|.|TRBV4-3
CASSQDRGGSGTDTQYF
TGCGCCAGCAGCCAAGATAGGGGCGGGAGTGGCACAGATACGCAGTATTTT
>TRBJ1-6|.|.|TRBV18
CASSNEASPLHF
TGTGCCAGCTCAAACGAGGCTTCACCCCTCCACTTT
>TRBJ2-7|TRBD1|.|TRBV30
CAWTTGGGEQYF
TGTGCCTGGACAACAGGGGGCGGCGAGCAGTACTTC
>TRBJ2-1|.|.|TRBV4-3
CASSQDSNRIGNEQFF
TGCGCCAGCAGCCAAGATTCCAACAGGATAGGCAATGAGCAGTTCTTC
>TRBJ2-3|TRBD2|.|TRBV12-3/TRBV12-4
CASSPPSLAGSDTQYF
TGTGCCAGCAGTCCCCCGTCCCTAGCGGGATCAGATACGCAGTATTTT
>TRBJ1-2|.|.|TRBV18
CASSPRNDGYTF
TGTGCCAGCTCACCTAGGAACGATGGCTACACCTTC
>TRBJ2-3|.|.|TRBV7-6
CASSLRDSYRVTDTQYF
TGTGCCAGCAGCTTACGGGACTCATATCGGGTCACAGATACGCAGTATTTT
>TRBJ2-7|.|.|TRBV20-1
CSARDVTRDYEQYF
TGCAGTGCTAGAGATGTTACGCGGGACTACGAGCAGTACTTC
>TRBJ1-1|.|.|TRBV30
CAWHQNTEAFF
TGTGCCTGGCACCAGAACACTGAAGCTTTCTTT
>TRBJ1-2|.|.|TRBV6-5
CASSPRGGAYGYTF
TGTGCCAGCAGTCCACGGGGGGGGGCTTATGGCTACACCTTC
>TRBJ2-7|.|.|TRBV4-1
CASSQTDGSYEQYF
TGCGCCAGCAGCCAGACAGACGGCTCCTACGAGCAGTACTTC
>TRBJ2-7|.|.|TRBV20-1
CSARSGDGGRFSYEQYF
TGCAGTGCTAGGAGCGGTGATGGGGGGCGCTTCTCCTACGAGCAGTACTTC
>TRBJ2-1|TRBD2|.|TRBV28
CASSGTRKDNEQFF
TGTGCCAGCTCCGGGACTAGGAAGGACAATGAGCAGTTCTTC
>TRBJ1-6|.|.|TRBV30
CAWSSVYNSPLHF
TGTGCCTGGAGTTCGGTCTATAATTCACCCCTCCACTTT
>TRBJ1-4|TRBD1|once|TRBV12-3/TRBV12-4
CASSPTGGAGNEKLFF
TGTGCCAGCAGCCCAACAGGGGGCGCGGGCAATGAAAAACTGTTTTTT
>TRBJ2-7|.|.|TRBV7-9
CASSLPGVTSYEQYF
TGTGCCAGCAGTTTGCCGGGGGTTACCTCCTACGAGCAGTACTTC
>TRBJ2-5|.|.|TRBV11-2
CASSRSMEETQYF
TGTGCCAGCAGCCGTAGCATGGAGGAGACCCAGTACTTC
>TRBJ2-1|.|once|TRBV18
CASSPPVRTGYYNEQFF
TGTGCCAGCTCACCACCGGTCCGAACGGGCTACTACAATGAGCAGTTCTTC
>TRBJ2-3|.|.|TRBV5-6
CASSLGGALPDTQYF
TGTGCCAGCAGCTTGGGGGGGGCGTTGCCTGATACGCAGTATTTT
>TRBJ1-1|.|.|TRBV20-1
CSATRITENTEAFF
TGCAGTGCTACCCGAATTACAGAGAACACTGAAGCTTTCTTT
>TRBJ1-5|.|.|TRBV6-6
CASRHEGPNQPQHF
TGTGCCAGCAGGCACGAGGGCCCCAATCAGCCCCAGCATTTT
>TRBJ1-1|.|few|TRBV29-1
CSVEVNTEAFF
TGCAGCGTTGAAGTTAACACTGAAGCTTTCTTT
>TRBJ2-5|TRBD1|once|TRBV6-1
CASSEARGTGRETQYF
TGTGCCAGCAGTGAAGCGCGGGGGACAGGGCGGGAGACCCAGTACTTC
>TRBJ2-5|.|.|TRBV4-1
CASSQVGYQETQYF
TGCGCCAGCAGCCAAGTGGGGTACCAAGAGACCCAGTACTTC
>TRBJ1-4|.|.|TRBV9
CASSVEALPNEKLFF
TGTGCCAGCAGCGTAGAGGCCCTACCGAATGAAAAACTGTTTTTT
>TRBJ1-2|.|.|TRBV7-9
CASSLVMGGLGGYTF
TGTGCCAGCAGCTTAGTGATGGGCGGCTTGGGAGGCTACACCTTC
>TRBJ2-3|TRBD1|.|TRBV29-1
CSVEDLQGVGTQYF
TGCAGCGTTGAAGATCTCCAGGGGGTTGGTACGCAGTATTTT
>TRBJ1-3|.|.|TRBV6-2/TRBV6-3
CATSVVGSGNTIYF
TGTGCCACTTCCGTCGTGGGCTCTGGAAACACCATATATTTT
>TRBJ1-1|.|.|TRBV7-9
CASSLPTDSEAFF
TGTGCCAGCAGCTTACCGACAGACTCTGAAGCTTTCTTT
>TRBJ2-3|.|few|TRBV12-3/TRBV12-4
CASSLVGTDTQYF
TGTGCCAGTTCACTAGTCGGCACAGATACGCAGTATTTT
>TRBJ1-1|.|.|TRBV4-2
CASSQARDPNTEAFF
TGTGCCAGCAGCCAGGCACGCGATCCGAACACTGAAGCTTTCTTT
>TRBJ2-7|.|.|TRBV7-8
CASSLFPPDPSSYEQYF
TGTGCCAGCAGCTTATTCCCCCCGGACCCTAGCTCCTACGAGCAGTACTTC